The 8 T cell receptor beta chains presented below share a single source sample, sequenced in a study of blood T cell repertoires in COVID-19. Sequenced by immunoSEQ multiplex PCR; TCRdb stores in-frame clones only, minus some. This sample has around 400,000 clones, with 83% found just once. Sequences were obtained from PBMCs or T cells enriched from blood (not recorded which). The receptors come from a woman in her forties or fifties who had recovered from COVID-19.

V gene TRBV7-3 combines with J gene TRBJ2-5, with 10 nucleotides matching TRBD1. The CDR3 runs 15 residues. V was pared by 5 bases and J by 4 bases, with 7 bases of the junction left unmatched. Germline V gene data show CDR1 as SGHTA and CDR2 as FQGTGA. CDR3 loop: CASSQQRDRGETQYF. CDR3 sequence (DNA): TGTGCCAGCAGCCAGCAAAGGGACAGGGGAGAGACCCAGTACTTC.

The chain recombines TRBV20-1 with TRBJ1-1; 7 bases are shared with TRBD1. J was trimmed by 3 bases and V by 3 bases; bases with no gene match: 1. The CDR3 extends over 12 amino acids. The germline gives CDR1 DFQATT, CDR2 SNEGSKA (reference sequence). The chain's CDR3 is CSASQGDTEAFF. CDR3 bases: TGCAGTGCTAGTCAGGGGGACACTGAAGCTTTCTTT.

This clone was observed a handful of times. The chain has TRBV27 and TRBJ1-1; 7 bases map to TRBD1. The CDR3 contains 15 residues. J was trimmed by 3 bases and V by 5 bases; bases with no gene match: 9. CDR1 and CDR2 (germline): MNHEY, SMNVEV (reference sequence). The CDR3, as DNA: TGTGCCAGCAGTCCCCCGGGACAGACCTACACTGAAGCTTTCTTT. Translation gives CASSPPGQTYTEAFF.

V usage is TRBV7-2 and J usage is TRBJ1-2; D remains ambiguous. The CDR3 extends over 14 amino acids. Germline CDR1 is SGHTA and CDR2 is FQGNSA. The V end lost 4 bases, the J end lost 4 bases, and 13 bases lay between the germline ends. In nucleotides, the CDR3 is TGTGCCAGCAGCTCCGACTTGTCGGGCTATGGCTACACCTTC. Translating gives CASSSDLSGYGYTF. The entire variable domain, with the rest obtained from reference TRBV7-2 and TRBJ1-2, is as follows: GAGVSQSPSNKVTEKGKDVELRCDPISGHTALYWYRQSLGQGLEFLIYFQGNSAPDKSGLPSDRFSAERTGGSVSTLTIQRTQQEDSAVYLCASSSDLSGYGYTFGSGTRLTVV.

The chain joins TRBV5-6 to TRBJ1-2; a possible D gene is TRBD1 (5 bases). The V gene lost 0 bases and the J gene lost 8 bases, with 11 bases spanning the gap. The CDR3 sequence is 13 residues long. CDR1 SGHDT and CDR2 YYEEEE come from the germline V gene. CDR3 nucleotides: TGTGCCAGCAGCTTGGTCGCAGGGCGGGGCTACACCTTC. Translation gives CASSLVAGRGYTF.

The CDR3 is CASSSTVGEQFF. The CDR3 DNA follows: TGTGCCAGCAGTTCCACAGTTGGCGAGCAGTTCTTC. The rearrangement joins TRBV12-3 or TRBV12-4 to TRBJ2-1; D ambiguous. The CDR3 runs to 12 residues. Trimming left V 4 bases short and J 10 bases short, with 11 bases between.

The CDR3 protein is CASQRAQGSYGYTF. The CDR3 DNA is TGTGCCTCACAAAGGGCACAGGGTAGCTATGGCTACACCTTC. The chain carries TRBV19 and TRBJ1-2, with D perhaps TRBD1 (6 bases). Germline V CDR1 and CDR2: LNHDA, SQIVND (reference sequence). Trimming shortened V by 11 bases and J by 4 bases, and 20 bases separated the two germline ends. The CDR3 consists of 14 residues.

CDR3 protein: CASRADRGGVSYGYTF. Written as DNA, the CDR3 is TGCGCCAGCAGGGCCGACAGGGGCGGTGTGAGCTATGGCTACACCTTC. This rearrangement joins TRBV5-1 to TRBJ1-2; TRBD1 matches 8 bases. The ends lost 5 bases at V and 4 bases at J; junction bases unmatched: 13. Germline V gives CDR1 SGHRS, CDR2 YFSETQ. The CDR3 runs to 16 residues.